The 21 T cell receptor beta chains below all came from one sample that was sequenced in a study of prognosis after radiotherapy for stage I lung cancer. The TCR beta CDR3 region was amplified from genomic DNA, with two rounds of multiplex PCR being used for the amplification. The first PCR round targeted every TRBV and TRBJ gene with specific primers. TCRdb re-analysed the multiplex PCR reads in MiXCR, keeping a single row per CDR3 protein. The sample carries about 15,000 distinct CDR3 sequences, approximately 45% recorded once. Material: PBMCs, obtained before or after stereotactic body radiation therapy (not recorded which). The receptor source for this set is a donor aged 50 or older with non-small cell lung cancer.

CDR3 bases: TGTGCCAGCCGGACAGGGGGCGGTTCTGTGTTGTACGAGCAGTACTTC. It specifies CASRTGGGSVLYEQYF. This chain joins TRBV2 and TRBJ2-7, with 11 bases matching TRBD1. Germline CDR1 SNHLY, CDR2 FYNNEI. V dropped 8 bases and J dropped 4; count of bases not matched to a gene: 13. This CDR3 spans 16 amino acids.

The V call is TRBV19, the J call TRBJ2-1; the match to TRBD2 covers 8 bases. The V segment lost 4 bases and the J segment 6 bases; nucleotides outside the gene matches: 2. This CDR3 has 13 residues. Germline CDR1 is LNHDA and CDR2 is SQIVND (reference sequence). This CDR3 is CASSKGTSNEQFF. CDR3 sequence (DNA): TGTGCCAGTAGTAAAGGGACTAGCAATGAGCAGTTCTTC.

To note about this clonotype: One end of the junction is discordant with germline, which a read error may explain. The chain links TRBV9 to TRBJ1-3, with D maybe TRBD1 (6 bases). In germline, CDR1 is SGDLS, CDR2 YYNGEE. CDR3 size: 15 residues. The CDR3 spells CVSSGQGGSGNTTYF. For the CDR3, the DNA is TGTGTCAGCAGCGGGCAAGGGGGGTCTGGAAACACCACATATTTT.

This clonotype was observed at least ten times. The V gene is TRBV28, the J gene TRBJ1-2; D perhaps matches TRBD1 (6 bases). Germline lookup yields CDR1 MDHEN and CDR2 SYDVKM. The CDR3 is 15 amino acids. V was shortened by 3 bases and J by 4 bases, with 15 bases between the two germline ends. The CDR3 nucleotides read TGTGCCAGCAGTTTCGGACAGCAAGGTTTCTATGGCTACACCTTC. Amino acids: CASSFGQQGFYGYTF.

V usage is TRBV19 and J usage is TRBJ2-1; 11 positions agree with TRBD2. The CDR3 has 16 residues. Germline V lookup: CDR1 LNHDA, CDR2 SQIVND (reference sequence). J gave up 2 bases and V 1 base, and 1 base lay outside the gene matches. This chain's CDR3 is CASSIVSGRAYNEQFF. In nucleotides, the CDR3 is TGTGCCAGTAGTATAGTTAGCGGGAGGGCCTACAATGAGCAGTTCTTC.

Note on this clonotype: One junction end disagrees with the germline gene, perhaps due to a read error. The gene calls are TRBV10-3 and TRBJ2-5; 13 bases are a match to TRBD2. The CDR3 sequence is 16 residues long. Per the germline V gene, CDR1 is ENHRY and CDR2 is SYGVKD. The CDR3 loop is CAISDRTSGGVESQYF. The CDR3 DNA follows: TGTGCCATCAGTGACCGAACTAGCGGGGGGGTAGAGAGCCAGTACTTC.

Note on this clonotype: At one end the junction does not follow the germline gene, possibly because of a read error. CDR3 residues: CASRDRLDTWELFF. Written as DNA, the CDR3 is TGCGCCAGCAGGGACAGGTTGGACACCTGGGAGCTGTTTTTT. J is TRBJ2-2 and V is TRBV5-1; 7 bases line up with TRBD1. Germline assignment: CDR1 SGHRS and CDR2 YFSETQ. The CDR3 runs to 14 residues.

The rearrangement uses TRBV11-2 and TRBJ2-2; D might be TRBD2 (6 bases). The length of the CDR3 is 14 residues. From germline, CDR1 is SGHAT and CDR2 FQNNGV. Deletions cut 5 bases from V and 9 bases from J, with 16 bases between. DNA for the CDR3: TGTGCCAGCAGCCCGGTCGGGGGAAGCTGGGAGCTGTTTTTT. Amino acids: CASSPVGGSWELFF.

This rearrangement joins TRBV28 to TRBJ2-7; 7 bases map to TRBD1. The CDR3 covers 13 residues. The germline V gene has CDR1 MDHEN and CDR2 SYDVKM. Trimming removed 6 bases from V and 8 bases from J; junction bases left unmatched: 10. The CDR3 nucleotides read TGTGCCAGCAGCCCTCCGGGACAGAGTAAGCAGTACTTC. This gives the protein CASSPPGQSKQYF.

This chain joins TRBV6-1 and TRBJ1-2; D possibly corresponds to TRBD1 (6 bases). Trimming took off 9 bases at V and 5 bases at J, with 22 bases between the two ends. The CDR3 length is 15 residues. Germline-derived CDR1 and CDR2 are MNHNS and SASEGT. The DNA for the CDR3 is TGTGCCAGTTCTAAGATAACACAGGGATCGTATGGCTACACCTTC. This gives the protein CASSKITQGSYGYTF.

By share, this clonotype ranks as medium-sized (0.01 to 0.1%). V is TRBV6-5 and J is TRBJ2-2; possible D gene TRBD1, 5 bases. Trimming stripped 3 bases from V and 7 bases from J, with 12 bases between. The V gene's germline CDR1 is MNHEY and CDR2 SVGAGI. CDR3 size: 14 residues. CDR3 amino acids: CASSYQGPSGELFF. In DNA, the CDR3 is TGTGCCAGCAGTTATCAGGGCCCTAGCGGGGAGCTGTTTTTT.

This clonotype has ten or more counts. J is TRBJ2-3 and V is TRBV9; D gene uncertain. The CDR3 sequence is 17 residues long. Germline V CDR1 and CDR2: SGDLS, YYNGEE. The ends were cut back, 0 bases at V and 0 bases at J, with 14 bases in the middle. CDR3 amino acids: CASSVGPGPTSTDTQYF. CDR3 coding DNA: TGTGCCAGCAGCGTAGGGCCAGGTCCCACTAGCACAGATACGCAGTATTTT.

V gene TRBV24-1 combines with J gene TRBJ2-3, with D uncertain. The germline V gene encodes CDR1 KGHDR and CDR2 SFDVKD. Trimming removed 4 bases from V and 7 bases from J, with 8 bases in between. This CDR3 is 12 amino acids long. CDR3 sequence (DNA): TGTGCCACCAGTGACGACCTTTATACGCAGTATTTT. Encoded protein: CATSDDLYTQYF.

The CDR3 nucleotides read TGTGCCATCAGTGAGTCGGCTAATGAAAAACTGTTTTTT. It codes for CAISESANEKLFF. The chain carries TRBV10-3 and TRBJ1-4; D unresolved. V was shortened by 0 bases and J by 3 bases, with 2 bases between the two germline ends. The V gene's germline CDR1 is ENHRY and CDR2 SYGVKD. There are 13 residues in the CDR3.

This clonotype was seen ten or more times. The V gene is TRBV3-1, the J gene TRBJ1-1; no clear D. V was trimmed by 4 bases and J by 2 bases, leaving 11 bases between them. The CDR3 is made up of 14 amino acids. CDR1 and CDR2 (germline): LGHDT, YNNKEL (reference sequence). The CDR3 loop is CASSRSTPNTEAFF. The CDR3 bases are TGTGCCAGCAGCCGATCGACCCCAAACACTGAAGCTTTCTTT.

A note on this clonotype: With a far larger clone one base away, a read error is the likely cause. This sequence joins TRBV6-6 and TRBJ2-1, with a possible D match to TRBD2 (6 bases). The CDR3 loop spans 15 amino acids. Trimming stripped 10 bases from V and 1 base from J, with 17 bases between. Germline assignment: CDR1 MNHNY and CDR2 SVGAGI (reference sequence). CDR3 protein: CATTTSGCSYNEQFF. CDR3 bases: TGTGCCACCACGACCAGCGGGTGTTCCTACAATGAGCAGTTCTTC.

The chain is built from TRBV28 and TRBJ2-7; tentatively, D is TRBD1 or TRBD2 (5 bases each). Trimming shortened V by 8 bases and J by 0 bases, and 14 bases separated the two germline ends. The CDR3 is 14 amino acids. The germline V gene has CDR1 MDHEN and CDR2 SYDVKM. The CDR3 region has the DNA TGTGCCAGCGTACGGGCAGGGAGCTCCTACGAGCAGTACTTC. Translation gives CASVRAGSSYEQYF.

The chain combines TRBV6-6 with TRBJ1-1; D call uncertain. The CDR3 is 15 amino acids. Germline CDR1 and CDR2: MNHNY and SVGAGI (reference sequence). Trimming stripped 0 bases from V and 1 base from J, with 9 bases between. Written as DNA, the CDR3 is TGTGCCAGCAGTTACTCGAGATCCTGGAACACTGAAGCTTTCTTT. Its translation: CASSYSRSWNTEAFF.

The table lists this clonotype with many counts. This chain links TRBV20-1 with TRBJ2-6; 10 bases fit TRBD2. Germline V lookup: CDR1 DFQATT, CDR2 SNEGSKA (reference sequence). This CDR3 comprises 22 residues. V was clipped by 3 bases and J by 0 bases; unmatched bases: 20. The CDR3 reads CSASPGFRLLAGGTSGANVLTF. CDR3 DNA: TGCAGTGCTAGCCCAGGGTTCAGACTTTTAGCGGGGGGAACCTCTGGGGCCAACGTCCTGACTTTC.

With regard to this clonotype: A read error may explain this, as a much larger clone is one base away. This chain uses TRBV9 with TRBJ2-1; D not resolved. Deletions cut 4 bases from V and 2 bases from J, with 10 bases between. The CDR3 consists of 14 residues. Per the germline V gene, CDR1 is SGDLS and CDR2 is YYNGEE. CDR3 protein: CASSPHGPYNEQFF. CDR3 in DNA: TGTGCCAGCAGCCCACACGGACCCTACAATGAGCAGTTCTTC.

Note on this clonotype: It is likely a read error: a sequence one base away is far more abundant. The V call is TRBV7-2, the J call TRBJ1-3; D call uncertain. This CDR3 comprises 16 residues. Germline-derived CDR1 and CDR2 are SGHTA and FQGNSA. Trimming took off 1 base at V and 1 base at J, with 11 bases between the two ends. The DNA for the CDR3 is TGTGCCAGCAGCTTAGAAGTGAAGAGATCTGGAAACACCATATATTTT. This encodes CASSLEVKRSGNTIYF.